The subject of this entry is one T cell receptor beta chain. This sample was taken from a study of blood T cell repertoires in COVID-19. Measured with immunoSEQ multiplex PCR; TCRdb has only the in-frame clones, and not every one. The sample includes about 350,000 clones, roughly 87% of them seen just once. This CDR3 comprises 12 residues. Per germline, CDR1 MNHEY and CDR2 SVGAGI. The V end lost 7 bases, the J end lost 4 bases, and 10 bases lay between the germline ends. This TCR was recovered from a woman aged 60-75 years with COVID-19, enrolled during active disease. The sample comprised peripheral blood. This chain uses TRBV6-5 with TRBJ1-2; no firm D call. For the CDR3, the DNA is TGTGCCAGCACGGAGGCCCCCTATGGCTACACCTTC. Its protein product is CASTEAPYGYTF.